What follows are 5 T cell receptor beta chains derived from one specimen sequenced in a study of PD-1 blockade in classical Hodgkin lymphoma. Profiling relied on immunoSEQ multiplex PCR, and the TCRdb table lists in-frame clones only, not all of them. Of tens of thousands of clones listed, 78% are singletons. As for time point: cycle 4 day 1 (C4D1), after around six weeks of nivolumab. Autologous stem cell transplantation was followed by relapse in every patient, and brentuximab vedotin exposure varied. Here the sequenced sample was peripheral blood mononuclear cells (PBMCs), taken before the fourth cycle of nivolumab. These receptors originate from a human donor with classical Hodgkin lymphoma.

The CDR3 protein is CASSVGLSSYNEQFF. The DNA of the CDR3 is TGTGCCAGCAGCGTAGGTTTAAGCTCCTACAATGAGCAGTTCTTC. V gene TRBV9 combines with J gene TRBJ2-1; no firm D call. V was trimmed by 0 bases and J by 0 bases, leaving 7 bases between them. Germline lookup yields CDR1 SGDLS and CDR2 YYNGEE. This CDR3 is built from 15 residues.

This chain uses TRBV7-9 with TRBJ2-3; 9 bases are a match to TRBD1. Trimming at V came to 7 bases and at J to 4 bases, leaving 6 bases not matched to a gene. This CDR3 contains 14 residues. The V gene's germline CDR1 is SEHNR and CDR2 FQNEAQ (reference sequence). DNA for the CDR3: TGTGCCAGCATCGGACAGGGGTTTGCAGATACGCAGTATTTT. This sequence encodes CASIGQGFADTQYF. Together with reference TRBV7-9 and TRBJ2-3, the CDR3 gives the full variable domain: DTGVSQNPRHKITKRGQNVTFRCDPISEHNRLYWYRQTLGQGPEFLTYFQNEAQLEKSRLLSDRFSAERPKGSFSTLEIQRTEQGDSAMYLCASIGQGFADTQYFGPGTRLTVL.

The chain couples TRBV6-6 to TRBJ2-1, with D possibly being TRBD2 (7 bases). Trimming cost V 8 bases and J 7 bases, with 15 bases left between them. The CDR3 consists of 13 residues. The germline CDR1 and CDR2 sequences are MNHNY and SVGAGI (reference sequence). The CDR3 region has the DNA TGTGCCAGCGAGGGGGGAGGGGGAAATGAGCAGTTCTTC. Translated: CASEGGGGNEQFF.

The genes are TRBV6-5 and TRBJ2-7; no firm D call. Trimming stripped 2 bases from V and 2 bases from J, with 13 bases between. The CDR3 length is 15 residues. Germline values: CDR1 MNHEY, CDR2 SVGAGI. The CDR3 DNA reads as TGTGCCAGCAGTTACGCCCTAGGCTTACCCTACGAGCAGTACTTC. Its translation is CASSYALGLPYEQYF.

The rearrangement joins TRBV5-4 to TRBJ1-2; TRBD1 is a possible D gene (6 bases). CDR3 length: 14 residues. With 3 bases removed from V and 3 bases from J, the gap between germline ends came to 12 bases. Germline V CDR1 and CDR2: SGHNT, YYREEE (reference sequence). CDR3 sequence (DNA): TGTGCCAGCAGCTCCCCGGGGGGCCACTATGGCTACACCTTC. It yields the protein CASSSPGGHYGYTF.